This T cell receptor beta chain is from a study of blood T cells in healthy people across ages (dated by TCRdb to between 2014 and 2017). Broadly, across the study: In model experiments, template switching captured about one uniquely barcoded TCR beta cDNA molecule for every two T cells. Using deep sequencing normalized with unique cDNA molecular identifiers, the study measured how TCR beta repertoire diversity changes with age. The donors were split into four age groups: young (average roughly 15 years), middle-aged (roughly 42), aged (approximately 59) and long-lived (over 80). To avoid experimental bias, donors of different ages were distributed randomly across sequencing lanes. Using the same blood draw, the study looked at two additional independent replicas of 1 million unique cDNA reads for two donors, one aged 18 to 30 and the other aged 80 or older. Overall study results and their limits: Because profiling used bulk unsorted PBMCs, naive and antigen-experienced compartments could not be compared conclusively. Compared with the aged group, the long-lived group had more naive CD4+ T cells, fewer expanded clones and increased TCR diversity, a pattern suggesting age selection. The CMV infection status of donors was not known, potentially confounding age-related changes in expanded clonotypes. The percentage of naive T cells measured by flow cytometry correlated strongly with observed TCR beta diversity. Estimates of total diversity based on one million sequenced T cells were regarded as lower bounds and as underestimates. As age increased, observed TCR beta diversity per million T cells dropped in a roughly linear way, and a significant reduction was already evident by age around 41.

Library preparation was by 5' RACE. TCRdb lists the instrument as Illumina HiSeq 2500. A second roughly 7 to 11 cycle PCR used a sample-barcoded 5' primer and a J-beta primer mix. A unique molecular identifier was introduced onto each TCR beta cDNA molecule by a template-switch 5' adaptor carrying 12 random nucleotides. At least 2.5 million CDR3-containing paired-end reads were obtained from each sample. All of the RNA was converted into first-strand cDNA using the Mint cDNA synthesis kit, with a TRBC-specific oligonucleotide serving as the primer. After uracil-DNA glycosylase treatment, a first 18-cycle PCR used universal primers M1SS and BC2_uni_R on all cDNA. In the source study's methods: Each sample was normalized by randomly selecting 1 million high-quality reads, each carrying a distinct molecular identifier. Reads with shared molecular identifiers were discarded instead of being binned into consensus sequences. MiTCR, run with a Q25 quality threshold and the strictest error-elimination algorithm, handled CDR3 identification, clonotype clustering and error correction. A nonparametric unseen species model using Euler transformation provided a lower-bound estimate of total TCR beta diversity. TCRdb redid the processing of the public reads, applying fastp at Q25 and MiXCR, and retained in-frame beta chains. Every CDR3 protein is listed once, alongside the most common genes and DNA of its rows. The V and J calls here are based on TCRdb, not the publication. The sample table contains roughly 800,000 distinct CDR3 sequences; only one count was recorded for about 62% of them. The ten largest clones take up about 20% of the sample.

The CDR3 runs 17 amino acids, cysteine and phenylalanine included. Of all the DNA, just the CDR3 is kept, 51 bases in frame from base 1. The germline V gene yields SGHRS for CDR1 and YFSETQ for CDR2. Trimming leaves V shorter by 3 bases and J shorter by 7 bases, with the junction holding 15 bases beyond the gene matches. The donors were about 40 Caucasian individuals from Russia, aged roughly 6 to 100 years, who were systemically healthy. About 9.1 milliliters of peripheral blood were collected from each donor into EDTA-treated Vacutainer tubes. Ficoll-Paque density-gradient centrifugation was used to isolate PBMCs, with at least 6.5 million per sample. Trizol reagent was used to extract total RNA from the PBMCs, yielding at least 5.5 micrograms per sample. Naive CD45RAhigh/CD27high T cell percentages were measured by flow cytometry on a PBMC aliquot from every donor. With respect to this clonotype: Its antigen remains undetermined. No clone much larger than this one lies a single base away; base qualities are absent.

The sample consisted of blood. The receptor was isolated from a man aged 25 to 45 in good health. This chain joins TRBV5-1 to TRBJ1-2; TRBD1 lines up with 10 middle nucleotides. The DNA reads TGCGCCAGCAGCTATGGATTTTGGACAGGGGGAGGTGCTGGCTACACCTTC. The encoded protein is CASSYGFWTGGGAGYTF.